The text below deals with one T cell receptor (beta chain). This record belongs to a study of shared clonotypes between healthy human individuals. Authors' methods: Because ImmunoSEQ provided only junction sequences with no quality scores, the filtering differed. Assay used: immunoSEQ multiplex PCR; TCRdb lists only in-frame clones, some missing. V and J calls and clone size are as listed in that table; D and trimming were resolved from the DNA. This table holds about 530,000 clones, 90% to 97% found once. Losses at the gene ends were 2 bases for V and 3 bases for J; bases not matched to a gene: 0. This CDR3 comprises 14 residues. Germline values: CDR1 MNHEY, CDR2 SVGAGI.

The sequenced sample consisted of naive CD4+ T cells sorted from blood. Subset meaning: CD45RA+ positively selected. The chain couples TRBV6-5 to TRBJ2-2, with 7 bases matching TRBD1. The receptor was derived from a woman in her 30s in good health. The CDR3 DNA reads TGTGCCAGCAGTTACGACAGGGACACCGGGGAGCTGTTTTTT. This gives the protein CASSYDRDTGELFF.